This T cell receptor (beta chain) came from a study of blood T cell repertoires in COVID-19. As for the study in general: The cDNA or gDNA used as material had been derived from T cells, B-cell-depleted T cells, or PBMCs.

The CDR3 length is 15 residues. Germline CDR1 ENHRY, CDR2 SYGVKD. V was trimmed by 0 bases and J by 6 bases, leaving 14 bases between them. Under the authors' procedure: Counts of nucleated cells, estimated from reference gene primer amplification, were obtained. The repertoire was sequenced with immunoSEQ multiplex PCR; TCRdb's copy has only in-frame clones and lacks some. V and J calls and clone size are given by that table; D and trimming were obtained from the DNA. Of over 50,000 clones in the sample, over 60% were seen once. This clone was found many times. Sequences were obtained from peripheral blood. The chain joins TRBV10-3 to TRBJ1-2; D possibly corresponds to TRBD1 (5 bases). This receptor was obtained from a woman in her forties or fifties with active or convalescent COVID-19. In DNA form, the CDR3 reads TGTGCCATCAGTGAGTCGGGGGGATTGGTAGATGGCTACACCTTC. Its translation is CAISESGGLVDGYTF.